The clone carrying this TCR beta chain was picked up a small number of times. Its antigen is not known. Amplification used 60 Vbeta primers and 13 Jbeta primers. TCRdb keeps only in-frame clones here, not all; method: immunoSEQ multiplex PCR. This table holds 100,000 to 150,000 clones, about 79% found once. The data are from a study of cytomegalovirus exposure and HLA in healthy donors. Study-wide results and caveats: Later analysis associated a missense DCLRE1C variant with TCR beta V- and J-gene trimming.

Germline values: CDR1 MGHRA, CDR2 YSYEKL. The CDR3 consists of 14 residues. The V gene lost 4 bases and the J gene lost 4 bases, with 11 bases spanning the gap. The sample was PBMCs. This receptor was taken from a woman between 45 and 65 years old in good health and CMV-seronegative. The rearrangement joins TRBV4-1 to TRBJ1-5, with D unresolved. The CDR3 DNA follows: TGCGCCAGCAGCCCTCTCGGAGTTAATCAGCCCCAGCATTTT. Translated, it gives CASSPLGVNQPQHF.